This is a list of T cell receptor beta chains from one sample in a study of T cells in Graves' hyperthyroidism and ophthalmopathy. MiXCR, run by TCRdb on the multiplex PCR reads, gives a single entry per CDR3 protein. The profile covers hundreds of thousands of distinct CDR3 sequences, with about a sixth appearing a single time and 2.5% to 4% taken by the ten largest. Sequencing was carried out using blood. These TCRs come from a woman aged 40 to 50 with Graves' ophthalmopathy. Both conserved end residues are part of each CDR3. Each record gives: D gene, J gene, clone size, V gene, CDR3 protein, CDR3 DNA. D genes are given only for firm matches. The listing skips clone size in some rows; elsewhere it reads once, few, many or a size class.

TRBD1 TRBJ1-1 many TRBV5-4 CASSLRDRMDTEAFF TGTGCCAGCAGCTTGAGGGACAGGATGGACACTGAAGCTTTCTTT
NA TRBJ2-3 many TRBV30 CAWRFQGTTTDTQYF TGTGCCTGGAGGTTTCAGGGGACAACCACAGATACGCAGTATTTT
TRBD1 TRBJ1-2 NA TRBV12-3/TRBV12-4 CASSLEDRASYGYTF TGTGCCAGCAGTTTAGAGGACAGGGCCAGCTATGGCTACACCTTC
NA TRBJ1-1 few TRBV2 CASSRPSGTEAFF TGTGCCAGCAGCAGGCCGTCTGGTACTGAAGCTTTCTTT
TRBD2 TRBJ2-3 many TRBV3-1 CASSQEAGPDTQYF TGTGCCAGCAGCCAAGAAGCGGGACCAGATACGCAGTATTTT
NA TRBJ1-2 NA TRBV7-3 CASSRTRDTPNYGYTF TGTGCCAGCAGCCGAACCCGGGACACTCCTAACTATGGCTACACCTTC
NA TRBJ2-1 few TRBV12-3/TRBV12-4 CASIHSGGLSSYNEQFF TGTGCCAGCATCCATTCTGGGGGCCTGAGCTCCTACAATGAGCAGTTCTTC
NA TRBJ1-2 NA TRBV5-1 CASRPDADYGYAF TGCGCCAGCAGACCGGACGCCGACTATGGCTACGCCTTC
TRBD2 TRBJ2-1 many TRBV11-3 CASSLQAGGHNEQFF TGTGCCAGCAGCTTACAGGCGGGAGGACACAATGAGCAGTTCTTC
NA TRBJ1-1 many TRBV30 CAWTVGLNTEAFF TGTGCCTGGACGGTAGGGCTAAACACTGAAGCTTTCTTT
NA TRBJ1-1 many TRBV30 CVSPGPTNTEAFF TGTGTTTCCCCCGGACCGACGAACACTGAAGCTTTCTTT
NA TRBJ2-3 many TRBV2 CASSEGQDTQYF TGTGCCAGCAGTGAAGGGCAAGATACGCAGTATTTT
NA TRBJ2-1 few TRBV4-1 CASSQDGFGEQFF TGCGCCAGCAGCCAAGACGGATTCGGTGAGCAGTTCTTC
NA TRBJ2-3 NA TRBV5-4 CASSRTGGAGGNTDTQYF TGTGCCAGCAGCAGGACAGGGGGAGCGGGGGGGAACACAGATACGCAGTATTTT
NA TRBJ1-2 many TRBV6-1 CASSGDSTYGYTF TGTGCCAGCAGTGGAGACAGCACCTATGGCTACACCTTC
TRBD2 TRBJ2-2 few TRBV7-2 CASSPPPGGRLGTGELFF TGTGCCAGCAGCCCCCCGCCGGGGGGGCGTCTTGGAACCGGGGAGCTGTTTTTT
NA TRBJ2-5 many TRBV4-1 CASSQDWDQETQYF TGCGCCAGCAGCCAAGATTGGGACCAAGAGACCCAGTACTTC
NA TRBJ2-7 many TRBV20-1 CSAEDRRAYEQYF TGCAGTGCTGAAGACAGACGGGCCTACGAGCAGTACTTC
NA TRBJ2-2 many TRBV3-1 CASRQEGGTGELFF TGTGCCAGCAGACAGGAAGGGGGCACCGGGGAGCTGTTTTTT
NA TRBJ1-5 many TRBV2 CASSGQYSNQPQHF TGTGCCAGCAGTGGACAGTATAGCAATCAGCCCCAGCATTTT
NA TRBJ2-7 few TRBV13 CASRAAASSYEQYF TGTGCCAGCAGGGCGGCGGCTAGCTCCTACGAGCAGTACTTC
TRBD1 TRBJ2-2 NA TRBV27 CASRHRGLDTGELFF TGTGCCAGCAGACACAGGGGGCTTGACACCGGGGAGCTGTTTTTT
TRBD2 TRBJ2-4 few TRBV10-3 CAISSGGGGNIQYF TGTGCCATCAGTTCCGGTGGGGGGGGAAACATTCAGTACTTC
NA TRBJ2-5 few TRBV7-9 CASSFADRQETQYF TGTGCCAGCAGCTTTGCGGACAGACAAGAGACCCAGTACTTC
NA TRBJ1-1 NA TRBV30 CAWSVVRTEHRAFF TGTGCCTGGAGTGTAGTACGGACAGAACACAGAGCTTTCTTT
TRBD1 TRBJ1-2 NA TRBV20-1 CSARGTGGKTYYGYTF TGCAGTGCTAGAGGGACAGGGGGCAAAACTTACTATGGCTACACCTTC
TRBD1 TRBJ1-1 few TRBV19 CASSIEDRGQAEAFF TGTGCCAGTAGTATAGAGGACAGGGGGCAGGCTGAAGCTTTCTTT
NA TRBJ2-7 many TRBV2 CASSEVARRSYEQYF TGTGCCAGCAGTGAAGTGGCTAGACGCTCCTACGAGCAGTACTTC
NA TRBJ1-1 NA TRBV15 CATSRRDRTEAFF TGTGCCACCAGCAGAAGGGATAGGACTGAAGCTTTCTTT
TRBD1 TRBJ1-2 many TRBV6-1 CASTDPGTARYGYTF TGTGCCAGCACCGATCCCGGGACAGCACGATATGGCTACACCTTC